A single count supports the clone carrying this TCR beta chain. Its antigen remains unidentified. The data were taken from a study of T cells in Graves' hyperthyroidism and ophthalmopathy. Points from the study as a whole: Stable hyperthyroidism and ophthalmopathy were separated using 13 V-J signatures. Most thyroid clonotypes that were expanded above 0.001 also turned up in blood.

Disease duration under 2 months; hyperthyroidism patients were aged 18 to 65. Those patients with uncontrolled infection, other autoimmune disease, pregnancy or lactation were excluded. TCR beta CDR3 regions were amplified from RNA transcripts. The study used the HTBI primer set for a first-round RT-PCR of the TCR CDR3. Using its own MiXCR run on the multiplex PCR reads, TCRdb lists one record per CDR3 protein. The repertoire holds roughly 660,000 distinct CDR3 sequences, with roughly 17% as singletons. V was pared by 4 bases and J by 2 bases, with 10 bases of the junction left unmatched. Germline V gives CDR1 LGHDT, CDR2 YNNKEL (reference sequence). The length of the CDR3 is 18 residues.

Sample: blood. The rearrangement uses TRBV3-1 and TRBJ2-2, with 10 bases aligning to TRBD2. The source of this sequence is a man between 45 and 60 years old with Graves' hyperthyroidism. The CDR3 is CASSPGLALPTNTGELFF. The CDR3 DNA is TGTGCCAGCAGCCCGGGACTAGCGTTACCAACTAACACCGGGGAGCTGTTTTTT.